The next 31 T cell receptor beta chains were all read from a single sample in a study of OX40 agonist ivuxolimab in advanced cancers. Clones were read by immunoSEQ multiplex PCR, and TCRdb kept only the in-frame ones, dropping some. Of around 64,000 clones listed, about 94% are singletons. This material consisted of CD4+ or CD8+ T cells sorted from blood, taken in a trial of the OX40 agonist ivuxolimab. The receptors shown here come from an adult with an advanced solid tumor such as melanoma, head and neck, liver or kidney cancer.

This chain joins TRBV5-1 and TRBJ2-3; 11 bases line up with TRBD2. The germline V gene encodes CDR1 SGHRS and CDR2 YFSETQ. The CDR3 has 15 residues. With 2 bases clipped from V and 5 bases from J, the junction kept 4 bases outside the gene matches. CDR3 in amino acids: CASSFGLAGGDTQYF. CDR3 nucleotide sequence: TGCGCCAGCAGCTTCGGGCTAGCGGGGGGAGATACGCAGTATTTT.

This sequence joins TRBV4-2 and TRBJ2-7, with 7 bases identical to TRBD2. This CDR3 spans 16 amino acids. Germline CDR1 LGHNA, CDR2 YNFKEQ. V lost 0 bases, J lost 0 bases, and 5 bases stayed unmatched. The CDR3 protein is CASSQEFPGGSYEQYF. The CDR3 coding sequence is TGTGCCAGCAGCCAAGAGTTCCCGGGAGGCTCCTACGAGCAGTACTTC.

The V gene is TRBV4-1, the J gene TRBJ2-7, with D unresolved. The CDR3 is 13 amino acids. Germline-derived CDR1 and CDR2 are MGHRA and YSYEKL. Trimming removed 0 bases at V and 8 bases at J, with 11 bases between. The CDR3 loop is CASSQDLSTKQYF. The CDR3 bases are TGCGCCAGCAGCCAAGACCTCTCGACAAAGCAGTACTTC.

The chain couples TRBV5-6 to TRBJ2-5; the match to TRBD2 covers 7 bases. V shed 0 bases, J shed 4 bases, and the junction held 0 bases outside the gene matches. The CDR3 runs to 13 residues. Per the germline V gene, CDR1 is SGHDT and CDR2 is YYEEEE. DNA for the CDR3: TGTGCCAGCAGCTTGGGCGGGGGAGAGACCCAGTACTTC. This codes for CASSLGGGETQYF.

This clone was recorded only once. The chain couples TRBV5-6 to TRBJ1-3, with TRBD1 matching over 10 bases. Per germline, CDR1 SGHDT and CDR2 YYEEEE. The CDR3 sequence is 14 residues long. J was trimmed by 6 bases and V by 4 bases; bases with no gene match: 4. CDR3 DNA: TGTGCCAGCAGCCTCGGGACAGGGGAAAACACCATATATTTT. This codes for CASSLGTGENTIYF. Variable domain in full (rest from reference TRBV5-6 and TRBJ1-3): DAGVTQSPTHLIKTRGQQVTLRCSPKSGHDTVSWYQQALGQGPQFIFQYYEEEERQRGNFPDRFSGHQFPNYSSELNVNALLLGDSALYLCASSLGTGENTIYFGEGSWLTVV.

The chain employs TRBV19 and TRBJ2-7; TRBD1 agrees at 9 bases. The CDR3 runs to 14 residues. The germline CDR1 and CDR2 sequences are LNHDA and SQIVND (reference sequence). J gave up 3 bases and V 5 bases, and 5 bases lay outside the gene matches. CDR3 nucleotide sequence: TGTGCCAGTAGTGCCCCGGGACAGGGCTACGAGCAGTACTTC. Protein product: CASSAPGQGYEQYF.

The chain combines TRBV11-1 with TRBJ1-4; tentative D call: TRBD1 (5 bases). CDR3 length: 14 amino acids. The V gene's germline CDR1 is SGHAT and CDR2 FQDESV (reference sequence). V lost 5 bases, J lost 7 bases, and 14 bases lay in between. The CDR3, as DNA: TGTGCCAGCAGCCCCGACAGTTTTGGTGAAAAACTGTTTTTT. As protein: CASSPDSFGEKLFF. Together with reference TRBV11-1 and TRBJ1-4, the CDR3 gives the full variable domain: EAEVAQSPRYKITEKSQAVAFWCDPISGHATLYWYRQILGQGPELLVQFQDESVVDDSQLPKDRFSAERLKGVDSTLKIQPAELGDSAMYLCASSPDSFGEKLFFGSGTQLSVL.

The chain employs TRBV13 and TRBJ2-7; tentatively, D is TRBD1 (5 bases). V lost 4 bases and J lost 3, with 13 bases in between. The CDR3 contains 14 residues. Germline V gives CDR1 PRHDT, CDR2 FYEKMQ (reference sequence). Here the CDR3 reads CASSSRQPYYEQYF. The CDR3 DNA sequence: TGTGCCAGCAGCTCGAGACAGCCCTACTACGAGCAGTACTTC.

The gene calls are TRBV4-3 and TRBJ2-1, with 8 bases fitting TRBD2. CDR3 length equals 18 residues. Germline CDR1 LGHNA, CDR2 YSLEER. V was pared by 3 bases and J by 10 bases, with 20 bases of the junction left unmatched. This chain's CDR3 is CASSQIALGTRGWGEQFF. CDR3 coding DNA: TGCGCCAGCAGCCAGATCGCCCTAGGGACTAGGGGGTGGGGGGAGCAGTTCTTC.

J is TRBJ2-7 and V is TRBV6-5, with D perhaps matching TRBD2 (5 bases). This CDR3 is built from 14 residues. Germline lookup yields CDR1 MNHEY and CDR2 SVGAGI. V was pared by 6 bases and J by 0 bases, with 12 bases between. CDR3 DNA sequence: TGTGCCAGCAGCCTACTCCGGGACTCCTACGAGCAGTACTTC. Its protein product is CASSLLRDSYEQYF.

CDR3 nucleotide sequence: TGTGCCAGCATTCTGGACAGGGCTGGGTACAATGAGCAGTTCTTC. Translated: CASILDRAGYNEQFF. The rearrangement links TRBV6-1 to TRBJ2-1, with 8 bases identical to TRBD1. Germline V gene data show CDR1 as MNHNS and CDR2 as SASEGT. V lost 7 bases, J lost 4 bases, and 9 bases stayed unmatched. CDR3 size: 15 residues.

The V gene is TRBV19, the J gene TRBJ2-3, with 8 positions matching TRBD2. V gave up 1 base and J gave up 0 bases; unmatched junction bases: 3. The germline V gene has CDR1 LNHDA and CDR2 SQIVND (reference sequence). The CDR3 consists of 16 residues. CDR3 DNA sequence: TGTGCCAGTAGTATAGTACCGGGGGGGAGCACAGATACGCAGTATTTT. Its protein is CASSIVPGGSTDTQYF.

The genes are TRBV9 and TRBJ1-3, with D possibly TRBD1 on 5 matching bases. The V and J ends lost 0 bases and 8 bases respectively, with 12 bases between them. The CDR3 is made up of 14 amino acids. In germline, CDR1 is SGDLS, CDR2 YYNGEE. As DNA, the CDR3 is TGTGCCAGCAGCGTAGGGTGGTTAGGGGACACCATATATTTT. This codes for CASSVGWLGDTIYF.

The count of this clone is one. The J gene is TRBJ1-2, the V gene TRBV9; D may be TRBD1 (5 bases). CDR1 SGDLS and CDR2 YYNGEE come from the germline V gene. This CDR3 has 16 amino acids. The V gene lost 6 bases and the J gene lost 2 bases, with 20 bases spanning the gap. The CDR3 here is CASTTEARGYNYGYTF. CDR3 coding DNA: TGTGCCAGCACCACCGAGGCGAGGGGCTACAACTATGGCTACACCTTC.

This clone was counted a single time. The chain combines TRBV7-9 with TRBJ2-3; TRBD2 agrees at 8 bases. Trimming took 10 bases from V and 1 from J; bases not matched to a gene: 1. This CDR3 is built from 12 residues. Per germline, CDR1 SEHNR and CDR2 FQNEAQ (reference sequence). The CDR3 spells CAIGRGTDTQYF. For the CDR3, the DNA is TGTGCCATCGGGAGGGGCACAGATACGCAGTATTTT.

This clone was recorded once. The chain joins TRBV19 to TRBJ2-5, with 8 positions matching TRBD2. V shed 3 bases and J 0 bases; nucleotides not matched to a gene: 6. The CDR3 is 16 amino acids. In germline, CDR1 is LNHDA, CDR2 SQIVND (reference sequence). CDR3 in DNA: TGTGCCAGTAGTATCTATGGCGGGGGGTACCAAGAGACCCAGTACTTC. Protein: CASSIYGGGYQETQYF.

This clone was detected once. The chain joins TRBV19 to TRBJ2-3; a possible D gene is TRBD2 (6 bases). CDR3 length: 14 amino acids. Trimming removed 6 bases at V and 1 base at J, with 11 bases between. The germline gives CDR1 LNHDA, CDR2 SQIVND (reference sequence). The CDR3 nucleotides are TGTGCCAGTAGCGTACTAGCTGGCACAGATACGCAGTATTTT. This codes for CASSVLAGTDTQYF. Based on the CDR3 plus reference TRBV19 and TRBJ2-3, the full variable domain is DGGITQSPKYLFRKEGQNVTLSCEQNLNHDAMYWYRQDPGQGLRLIYYSQIVNDFQKGDIAEGYSVSREKKESFPLTVTSAQKNPTAFYLCASSVLAGTDTQYFGPGTRLTVL.

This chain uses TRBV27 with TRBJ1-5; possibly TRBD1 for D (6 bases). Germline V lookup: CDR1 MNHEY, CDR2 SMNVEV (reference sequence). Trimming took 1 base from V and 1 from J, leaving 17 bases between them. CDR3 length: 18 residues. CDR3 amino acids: CASSLYAPHQGSNQPQHF. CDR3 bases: TGTGCCAGCAGTTTATATGCGCCCCATCAGGGGAGCAATCAGCCCCAGCATTTT.

CDR3 coding DNA: TGTGCCAGCAGTTTATTGCCCAGGGAAGAAGCTTTCTTT. Amino acid sequence: CASSLLPREEAFF. The rearrangement uses TRBV27 and TRBJ1-1; weak D call: TRBD1 (5 bases). V was shortened by 1 base and J by 8 bases, with 11 bases between the two germline ends. CDR1 MNHEY and CDR2 SMNVEV come from the germline V gene (reference sequence). The CDR3 contains 13 residues.

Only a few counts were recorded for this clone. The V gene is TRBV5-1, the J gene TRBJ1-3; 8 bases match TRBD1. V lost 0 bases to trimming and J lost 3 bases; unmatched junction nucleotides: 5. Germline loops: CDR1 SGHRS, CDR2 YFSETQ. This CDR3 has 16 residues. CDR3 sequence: CASSLAQGALGNTIYF. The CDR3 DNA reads TGCGCCAGCAGCTTGGCGCAGGGGGCGCTTGGAAACACCATATATTTT. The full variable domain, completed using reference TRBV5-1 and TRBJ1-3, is KAGVTQTPRYLIKTRGQQVTLSCSPISGHRSVSWYQQTPGQGLQFLFEYFSETQRNKGNFPGRFSGRQFSNSRSEMNVSTLELGDSALYLCASSLAQGALGNTIYFGEGSWLTVV.

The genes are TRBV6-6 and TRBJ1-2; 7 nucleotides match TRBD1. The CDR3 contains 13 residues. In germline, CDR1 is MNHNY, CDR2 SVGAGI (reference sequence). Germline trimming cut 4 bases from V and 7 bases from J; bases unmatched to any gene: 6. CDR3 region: CASSSGGSSGYTF. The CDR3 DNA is TGTGCCAGCAGTTCAGGGGGTAGTTCTGGCTACACCTTC.

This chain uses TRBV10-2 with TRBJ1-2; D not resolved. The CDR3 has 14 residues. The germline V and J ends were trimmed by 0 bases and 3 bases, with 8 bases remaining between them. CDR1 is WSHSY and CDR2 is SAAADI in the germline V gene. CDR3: CASSESRRDYGYTF. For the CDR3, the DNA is TGCGCCAGCAGTGAGTCGAGACGGGACTATGGCTACACCTTC.

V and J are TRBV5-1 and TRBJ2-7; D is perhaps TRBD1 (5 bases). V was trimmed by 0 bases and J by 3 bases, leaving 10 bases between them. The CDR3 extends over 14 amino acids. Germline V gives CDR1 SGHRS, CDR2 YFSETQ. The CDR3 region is CASSLVQGIYEQYF. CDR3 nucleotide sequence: TGCGCCAGCAGCTTGGTTCAGGGTATCTACGAGCAGTACTTC.

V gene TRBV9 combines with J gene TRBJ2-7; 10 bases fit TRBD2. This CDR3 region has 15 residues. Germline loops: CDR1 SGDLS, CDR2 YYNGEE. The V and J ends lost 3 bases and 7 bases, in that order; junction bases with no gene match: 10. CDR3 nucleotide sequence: TGTGCCAGCAGCGCGTCACTAGCGGGGTCTGGGGAGCAGTACTTC. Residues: CASSASLAGSGEQYF.

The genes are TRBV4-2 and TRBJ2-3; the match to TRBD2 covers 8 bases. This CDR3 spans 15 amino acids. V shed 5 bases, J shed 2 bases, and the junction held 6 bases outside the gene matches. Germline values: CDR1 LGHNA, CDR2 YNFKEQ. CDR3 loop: CASSSGTSHTDTQYF. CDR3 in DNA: TGTGCCAGCAGCAGTGGGACTAGTCACACAGATACGCAGTATTTT.

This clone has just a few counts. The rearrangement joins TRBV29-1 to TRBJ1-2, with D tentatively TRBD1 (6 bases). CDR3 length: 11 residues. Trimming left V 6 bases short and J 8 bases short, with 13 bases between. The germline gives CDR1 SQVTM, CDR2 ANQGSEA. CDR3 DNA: TGCAGCGTGGAACAGGGAAGCGGCTACACCTTC. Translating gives CSVEQGSGYTF.

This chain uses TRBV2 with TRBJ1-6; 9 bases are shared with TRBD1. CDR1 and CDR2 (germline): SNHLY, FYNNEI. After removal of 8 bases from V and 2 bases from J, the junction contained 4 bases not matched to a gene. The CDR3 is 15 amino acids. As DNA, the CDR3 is TGTGCCAGCGTACAGGGGGCCACCTATAATTCACCCCTCCACTTT. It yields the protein CASVQGATYNSPLHF.

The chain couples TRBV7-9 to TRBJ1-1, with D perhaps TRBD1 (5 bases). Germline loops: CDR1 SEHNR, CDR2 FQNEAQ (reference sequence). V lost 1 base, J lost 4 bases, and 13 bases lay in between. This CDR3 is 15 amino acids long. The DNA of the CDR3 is TGTGCCAGCAGCTTAGATCAGGGCCCACTCACTGAAGCTTTCTTT. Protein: CASSLDQGPLTEAFF.

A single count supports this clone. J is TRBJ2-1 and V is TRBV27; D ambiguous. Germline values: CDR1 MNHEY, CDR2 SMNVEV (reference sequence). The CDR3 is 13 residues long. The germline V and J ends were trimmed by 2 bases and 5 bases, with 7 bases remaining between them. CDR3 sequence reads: CASSLNFHNEQFF. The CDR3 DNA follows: TGTGCCAGCAGTTTAAATTTCCACAATGAGCAGTTCTTC.

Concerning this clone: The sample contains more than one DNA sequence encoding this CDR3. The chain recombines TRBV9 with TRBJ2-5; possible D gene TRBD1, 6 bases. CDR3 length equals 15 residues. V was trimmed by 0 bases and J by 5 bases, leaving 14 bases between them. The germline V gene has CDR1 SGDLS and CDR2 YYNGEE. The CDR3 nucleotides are TGTGCCAGCAGCGTAGATTCTGGGGGCCTGGAGACCCAGTACTTC. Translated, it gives CASSVDSGGLETQYF. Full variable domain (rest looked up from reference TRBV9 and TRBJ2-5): DSGVTQTPKHLITATGQRVTLRCSPRSGDLSVYWYQQSLDQGLQFLIQYYNGEERAKGNILERFSAQQFPDLHSELNLSSLELGDSALYFCASSVDSGGLETQYFGPGTRLLVL.

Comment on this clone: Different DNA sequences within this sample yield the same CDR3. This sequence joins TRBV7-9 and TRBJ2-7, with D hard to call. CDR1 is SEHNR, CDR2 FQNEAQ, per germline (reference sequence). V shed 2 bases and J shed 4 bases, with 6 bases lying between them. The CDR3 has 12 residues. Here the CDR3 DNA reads TGTGCCAGCAGCTTATCAGAGTACGAGCAGTACTTC. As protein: CASSLSEYEQYF.